These T cell receptor beta chains were read from a single sample in a study of blood T cells in healthy people across ages. MiXCR, run by TCRdb on the 5' RACE reads, gives a single entry per CDR3 protein. The sample consists of around 1,800,000 distinct CDR3 sequences, about two fifths of them appearing once. Sequenced: blood. The source is a human donor in good health. CDR3s include the opening cysteine and the closing phenylalanine or tryptophan. Fields, in order: clone size, V gene, D gene, J gene, CDR3 protein, CDR3 DNA. The D gene is left open where the match is weak. Not all rows give a size; the values are once, few, many and, for expanded clones, a class.

NA,TRBV29-1,NA,TRBJ1-3,CSVAMGGDTIYF,TGCAGCGTTGCCATGGGGGGCGACACCATATATTTT
NA,TRBV7-2,NA,TRBJ2-5,CASSFSQKTQYF,TGTGCCAGCAGCTTTTCCCAGAAGACCCAGTACTTC
NA,TRBV19,NA,TRBJ2-1,CAGYGGNEQFF,TGTGCCGGCTACGGGGGTAATGAGCAGTTCTTC
few,TRBV4-3,NA,TRBJ1-1,CASSQDRDFRGNTEAFF,TGCGCCAGCAGCCAAGACCGGGACTTCAGGGGCAACACTGAAGCTTTCTTT
NA,TRBV7-9,NA,TRBJ2-7,CASSSPGASEQYF,TGTGCCAGCAGCTCACCAGGGGCTTCCGAGCAGTACTTC
few,TRBV11-3,TRBD1,TRBJ1-1,CASSDRPQGTDQAFF,TGTGCCAGCAGCGACCGACCTCAAGGGACAGATCAAGCTTTCTTT
few,TRBV12-3/TRBV12-4,TRBD1,TRBJ2-6,CASSPRRTGLITGANVLTF,TGTGCCAGCAGTCCCCGGAGGACAGGGTTAATTACTGGGGCCAACGTCCTGACTTTC
NA,TRBV14,NA,TRBJ2-4,CASSQGSRDLAYERYF,TGTGCCAGTAGCCAAGGTTCCCGGGACTTAGCCTACGAGCGGTACTTC
NA,TRBV7-9,NA,TRBJ2-5,CASSLIIETQYF,TGTGCCAGCAGCTTAATAATAGAGACCCAGTACTTC
many,TRBV4-2,TRBD1,TRBJ1-2,CASSQPGQGDYGYTF,TGTGCCAGCAGCCAACCGGGACAGGGCGACTATGGCTACACCTTC
NA,TRBV7-3,TRBD1,TRBJ2-7,CASSWDSNSYEQYF,TGTGCCAGCAGCTGGGACAGTAACTCCTACGAGCAGTACTTC
NA,TRBV7-9,TRBD2,TRBJ2-7,CASSPPSGSYEQYF,TGTGCCAGCAGCCCCCCTAGCGGCTCCTACGAGCAGTACTTC
few,TRBV3-1,TRBD1,TRBJ2-1,CASATGGLRFF,TGTGCCAGCGCGACAGGGGGCCTTCGGTTCTTC
NA,TRBV6-2/TRBV6-3,TRBD1,TRBJ2-7,CASKQDRHYEQYF,TGTGCCAGCAAACAGGACAGGCACTACGAGCAGTACTTC
NA,TRBV2,TRBD2,TRBJ2-2,CASWGGGELFF,TGTGCCAGCTGGGGGGGCGGGGAGCTGTTTTTT
few,TRBV9,TRBD1,TRBJ1-2,CASSVARGRFYGYTF,TGTGCCAGCAGCGTAGCCAGGGGGCGTTTTTATGGCTACACCTTC
NA,TRBV9,TRBD1,TRBJ1-6,CASSVRTGPTYNSPLHF,TGTGCCAGCAGCGTTAGGACAGGTCCTACCTATAATTCACCCCTCCACTTT
NA,TRBV3-1,NA,TRBJ2-1,CASSQDWSGGNNEQFF,TGTGCCAGCAGCCAAGATTGGTCAGGAGGTAACAATGAGCAGTTCTTC
many,TRBV4-3,NA,TRBJ1-1,CASRFQGGTEAFF,TGCGCCAGTCGATTTCAGGGAGGCACTGAAGCTTTCTTT
NA,TRBV28,NA,TRBJ2-7,CASTLLMYDGISPNEQYF,TGTGCCAGCACCCTCTTAATGTATGACGGTATTTCCCCTAACGAGCAGTACTTC
NA,TRBV5-6,NA,TRBJ2-4,CASSLIDLIAKNIQYF,TGTGCCAGCAGCTTGATCGACTTAATAGCCAAAAACATTCAGTACTTC
NA,TRBV29-1,NA,TRBJ2-6,CSVELGANVLTF,TGCAGCGTTGAATTGGGGGCCAACGTCCTGACTTTC
NA,TRBV28,TRBD2,TRBJ2-2,CASSPSWEGSGELFF,TGTGCCAGCAGCCCTAGCTGGGAGGGGTCCGGGGAGCTGTTTTTT
NA,TRBV20-1,NA,TRBJ2-5,CSASSGKETQYF,TGCAGTGCTAGCAGCGGCAAAGAGACCCAGTACTTC
few,TRBV6-6,NA,TRBJ2-5,CASSPGGVRKTQYF,TGTGCCAGCAGTCCTGGGGGAGTCAGGAAGACCCAGTACTTC
NA,TRBV30,NA,TRBJ2-5,CAGSSSRETQYF,TGTGCCGGGAGTTCTAGCCGGGAGACCCAGTACTTC
NA,TRBV7-8,TRBD1,TRBJ2-7,CASIEGWTGPYEQYF,TGTGCCAGCATCGAGGGGTGGACAGGGCCCTACGAGCAGTACTTC
NA,TRBV20-1,TRBD1,TRBJ2-1,CSARETGGPLSSYNEQFF,TGCAGTGCTAGGGAGACAGGGGGCCCCCTAAGCTCCTACAATGAGCAGTTCTTC
NA,TRBV11-3,NA,TRBJ1-2,CASSLVKSVGEDGYTF,TGTGCCAGCAGCTTAGTGAAATCGGTAGGCGAGGATGGTTACACCTTC
NA,TRBV4-3,NA,TRBJ1-2,CASSQDPRAYGYTF,TGCGCCAGCAGCCAAGACCCCAGGGCCTATGGCTACACCTTC
NA,TRBV20-1,NA,TRBJ2-5,CSASPREETQYF,TGCAGTGCTAGTCCCAGGGAGGAGACCCAGTACTTC
NA,TRBV2,NA,TRBJ1-2,CASSVRGDGGYTF,TGTGCCAGCAGTGTTCGGGGGGATGGAGGCTACACCTTC
NA,TRBV5-1,NA,TRBJ1-5,CASSLGPGGVNQPQHF,TGCGCCAGCAGCTTGGGGCCGGGGGGCGTCAATCAGCCCCAGCATTTT
many,TRBV20-1,NA,TRBJ2-3,CSASGAGTDTQYF,TGCAGTGCCTCAGGGGCAGGTACAGATACGCAGTATTTT
NA,TRBV2,NA,TRBJ2-1,CASSEEVTFYNEQFF,TGTGCCAGCAGTGAAGAAGTGACCTTCTACAATGAGCAGTTCTTC
NA,TRBV7-9,NA,TRBJ2-7,CASSPVWGEQYF,TGTGCCAGCAGCCCCGTGTGGGGCGAGCAGTACTTC
NA,TRBV7-2,NA,TRBJ2-1,CASSLGATIYNEQFF,TGTGCCAGCAGTTTAGGGGCAACAATTTACAATGAGCAGTTCTTC
few,TRBV7-2,NA,TRBJ2-3,CASSLGPVTGTDTQYF,TGTGCCAGCAGCTTAGGCCCTGTTACGGGCACAGATACGCAGTATTTT
NA,TRBV20-1,TRBD2,TRBJ2-7,CSARPRDYAYEQYF,TGCAGTGCTAGACCCCGGGACTATGCCTACGAGCAGTACTTC
NA,TRBV7-2,NA,TRBJ2-3,CASSLLGVYTQYF,TGTGCCAGCAGCTTATTGGGGGTGTATACGCAGTATTTT
NA,TRBV12-3/TRBV12-4,NA,TRBJ1-5,CASGRDAGNQPQHF,TGTGCCAGCGGGCGGGATGCGGGCAATCAGCCCCAGCATTTT
NA,TRBV14,NA,TRBJ1-1,CASSTTQNTEAFF,TGTGCCAGCAGCACCACACAGAACACTGAAGCTTTCTTT
few,TRBV6-2/TRBV6-3,NA,TRBJ2-5,CASSLPSVPQETQYF,TGTGCCAGCAGTCTCCCATCCGTTCCCCAAGAGACCCAGTACTTC
NA,TRBV28,TRBD2,TRBJ2-5,CASSFGGAPEQYF,TGTGCCAGCAGTTTCGGGGGGGCCCCTGAGCAGTACTTC
NA,TRBV20-1,NA,TRBJ1-2,CSASSLTGYGYTF,TGCAGTGCTAGTAGTCTAACGGGCTATGGCTACACCTTC
NA,TRBV21-1,NA,TRBJ1-2,CASSLPVGGSGLYGYTF,TGTGCCAGCAGTCTTCCGGTAGGGGGGTCCGGACTTTATGGCTACACCTTC
few,TRBV11-2,NA,TRBJ2-1,CASSFLENNEQFF,TGTGCCAGCAGCTTTCTAGAGAACAATGAGCAGTTCTTC
many,TRBV29-1,TRBD1,TRBJ2-3,CSVEGQGALYGDTQYF,TGCAGCGTAGAGGGACAGGGGGCTTTATATGGAGATACGCAGTATTTT
few,TRBV12-3/TRBV12-4,TRBD2,TRBJ2-3,CASRDSGGLPDTQYF,TGTGCCAGCAGGGATAGCGGGGGGCTTCCAGATACGCAGTATTTT
few,TRBV6-6,NA,TRBJ2-5,CASSNTRGGEETQYF,TGTGCCAGCAGTAATACCAGGGGTGGGGAAGAGACCCAGTACTTC
NA,TRBV4-2,TRBD1,TRBJ1-2,CASSQPGQRDMGYTF,TGTGCCAGCAGCCAGCCGGGACAGAGGGATATGGGCTACACCTTC
NA,TRBV5-1,TRBD1,TRBJ2-5,CASTRRTGVLASEQYF,TGCGCCAGCACCCGACGGACAGGGGTACTAGCGTCTGAGCAGTACTTC
NA,TRBV7-9,NA,TRBJ2-7,CASSLYGNRYEQYF,TGTGCCAGCAGCTTATATGGGAACCGTTACGAGCAGTACTTC
NA,TRBV5-1,NA,TRBJ1-4,CASSFFGGTNEKLFF,TGCGCCAGCAGCTTCTTCGGGGGGACTAATGAAAAACTGTTTTTT
NA,TRBV6-6,NA,TRBJ2-3,CASTSTTTTDTQYF,TGTGCCAGCACCTCGACTACTACCACAGATACGCAGTATTTT